What follows is one T cell receptor beta chain and its context. The target antigen is unknown. Only in-frame clones appear in the TCRdb table, and some are missing; sequencing was by immunoSEQ multiplex PCR. This table has around 31,000 clones, roughly 90% appearing once. The CDR3 spans 17 residues. CDR1 is ENHRY, CDR2 SYGVKD, per germline. V shed 7 bases, J shed 5 bases, and the junction held 15 bases outside the gene matches. The data are from a study of OX40 agonist ivuxolimab in advanced cancers. Study details: Aged roughly 23 to 79 with a mean of 60 years, they were about 80% male.

Study-wide results and limits: Blood T cells, both CD4+ and CD8+, expanded clonally by week 6 at 0.1 to 3.0 mg/kg.

The receptor was isolated from an adult with an advanced solid tumor such as melanoma, head and neck, liver or kidney cancer. The chain joins TRBV10-3 to TRBJ2-3; 10 bases align to TRBD1. This specimen consisted of CD4+ or CD8+ T cells sorted from blood, obtained in a trial of the OX40 agonist ivuxolimab. The CDR3 DNA reads as TGTGCCATCACGGACGAAACCGGACAGGGGGTGATAGATACGCAGTATTTT. Protein: CAITDETGQGVIDTQYF.